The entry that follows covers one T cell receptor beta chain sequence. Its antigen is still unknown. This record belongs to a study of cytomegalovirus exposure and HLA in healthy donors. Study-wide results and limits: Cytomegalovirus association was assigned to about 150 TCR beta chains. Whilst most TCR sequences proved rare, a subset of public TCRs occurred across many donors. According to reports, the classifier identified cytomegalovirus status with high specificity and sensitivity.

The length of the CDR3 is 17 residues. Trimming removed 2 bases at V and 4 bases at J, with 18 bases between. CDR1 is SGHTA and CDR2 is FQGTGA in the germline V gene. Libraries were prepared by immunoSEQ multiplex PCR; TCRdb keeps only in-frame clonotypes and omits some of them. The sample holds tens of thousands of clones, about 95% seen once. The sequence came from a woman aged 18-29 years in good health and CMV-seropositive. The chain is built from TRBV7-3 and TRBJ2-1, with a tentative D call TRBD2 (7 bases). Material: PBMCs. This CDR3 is CASSLSPGGAGYNEQFF. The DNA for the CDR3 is TGTGCCAGCAGCTTATCGCCGGGGGGCGCGGGTTACAATGAGCAGTTCTTC.